A selection of T cell receptor beta chains follows, all from one sample in a study of post-analysis software for immune sequencing data. TCRdb passed the PCR reads through MiXCR, listing each CDR3 protein once. The table includes more than 450,000 distinct CDR3 sequences, roughly two fifths detected once. The sample taken for sequencing was blood. Every receptor here comes from a girl aged 5 to 17 with multiple sclerosis. CDR3s include the opening cysteine and the closing phenylalanine or tryptophan. The D gene is left open where the match is weak. Size is omitted from some rows. Given values are once, few, many or a class for expanded clones.

D gene: .; clone size: few; V gene: TRBV12-3/TRBV12-4; J gene: TRBJ1-5; CDR3 protein: CASSFAAGPAQPQHF; CDR3 DNA: TGTGCCAGCAGTTTCGCGGCAGGGCCGGCTCAGCCCCAGCATTTT
D gene: TRBD1; clone size: .; V gene: TRBV12-3/TRBV12-4; J gene: TRBJ1-2; CDR3 protein: CASMTTGDDGYTF; CDR3 DNA: TGTGCCAGCATGACGACAGGGGACGATGGCTACACCTTC
D gene: .; clone size: few; V gene: TRBV5-1; J gene: TRBJ2-7; CDR3 protein: CASSLEPVSSYEQYF; CDR3 DNA: TGCGCCAGCAGCTTGGAACCTGTTAGCTCCTACGAGCAGTACTTC
D gene: TRBD1; clone size: .; V gene: TRBV12-3/TRBV12-4; J gene: TRBJ1-2; CDR3 protein: CASSPIQGAYYGYTF; CDR3 DNA: TGTGCCAGCAGCCCAATACAGGGGGCGTACTATGGCTACACCTTC
D gene: .; clone size: few; V gene: TRBV27; J gene: TRBJ2-3; CDR3 protein: CASSLVRGGTDTQYF; CDR3 DNA: TGTGCCAGCAGTCTTGTCAGGGGCGGCACAGATACGCAGTATTTT
D gene: TRBD1; clone size: .; V gene: TRBV12-3/TRBV12-4; J gene: TRBJ2-5; CDR3 protein: CASSPYGTGRETQYF; CDR3 DNA: TGTGCCAGCAGCCCTTACGGGACAGGGAGAGAGACCCAGTACTTC
D gene: .; clone size: once; V gene: TRBV5-4; J gene: TRBJ2-4; CDR3 protein: CASSLEREKDKNIQYF; CDR3 DNA: TGTGCCAGCAGCTTGGAGAGGGAAAAGGACAAAAACATTCAGTACTTC
D gene: .; clone size: .; V gene: TRBV20-1; J gene: TRBJ2-7; CDR3 protein: CSAALDSYEQYF; CDR3 DNA: TGCAGTGCTGCGTTGGACAGCTACGAGCAGTACTTC
D gene: .; clone size: few; V gene: TRBV5-1; J gene: TRBJ2-3; CDR3 protein: CASSDGPSTDTQYF; CDR3 DNA: TGCGCCAGCAGTGACGGCCCAAGCACAGATACGCAGTATTTT
D gene: TRBD2; clone size: .; V gene: TRBV29-1; J gene: TRBJ2-1; CDR3 protein: CSVITSGVSSYNEQFF; CDR3 DNA: TGCAGCGTGATTACTAGCGGGGTGAGCTCCTACAATGAGCAGTTCTTC
D gene: .; clone size: .; V gene: TRBV7-9; J gene: TRBJ1-5; CDR3 protein: CASSFGGINQPQHF; CDR3 DNA: TGTGCCAGCAGCTTTGGGGGGATAAATCAGCCCCAGCATTTT
D gene: TRBD2; clone size: .; V gene: TRBV28; J gene: TRBJ2-1; CDR3 protein: CATFSGRVLANEQFF; CDR3 DNA: TGTGCCACCTTTAGCGGGAGGGTTTTGGCCAATGAGCAGTTCTTC